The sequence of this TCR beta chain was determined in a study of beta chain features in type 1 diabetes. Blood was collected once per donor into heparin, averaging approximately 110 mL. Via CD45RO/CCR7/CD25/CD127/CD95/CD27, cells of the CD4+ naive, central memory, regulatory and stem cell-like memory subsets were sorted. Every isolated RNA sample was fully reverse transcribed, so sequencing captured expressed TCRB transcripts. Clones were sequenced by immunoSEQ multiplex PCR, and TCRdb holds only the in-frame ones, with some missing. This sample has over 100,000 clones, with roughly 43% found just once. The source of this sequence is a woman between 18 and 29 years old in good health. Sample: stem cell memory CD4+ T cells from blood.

CDR3 DNA sequence: TGTGCCAGCAGTTTCTCGACTAGCGAGGGGGGCTACGAGCAGTACTTC. Its protein is CASSFSTSEGGYEQYF. This chain links TRBV2 with TRBJ2-7; the match to TRBD2 covers 8 bases. The CDR3 is 16 amino acids. The J segment lost 3 bases and the V segment lost 5 bases, leaving 12 bases of the junction unmatched. Germline loops: CDR1 SNHLY, CDR2 FYNNEI.